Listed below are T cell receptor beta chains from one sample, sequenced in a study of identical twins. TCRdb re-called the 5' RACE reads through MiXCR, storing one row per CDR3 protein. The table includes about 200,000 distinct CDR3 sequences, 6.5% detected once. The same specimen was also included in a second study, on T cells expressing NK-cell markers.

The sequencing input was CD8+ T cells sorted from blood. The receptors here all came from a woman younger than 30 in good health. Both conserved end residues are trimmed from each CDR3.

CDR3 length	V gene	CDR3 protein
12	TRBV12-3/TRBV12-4	ASRLDGSNQPQH
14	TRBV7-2	ASRTGGTPAKNIQY
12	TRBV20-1	SATGLAGRHTQY
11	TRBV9	ASSVVSGGTQY
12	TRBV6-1	ASSEIGGFYGYT
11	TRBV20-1	SALTGSSTEAF
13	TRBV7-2	ASSRPRSLFETQY
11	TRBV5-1	ASSLDVGQPQH
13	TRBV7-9	ASCGTSEYQETQY
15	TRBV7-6	ASSLMMGLSSYNEQF
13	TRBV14	ASSQHSGRAAEQF
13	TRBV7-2	ASSLGTLLMYEQY
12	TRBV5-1	ASSQLAGCYEQF
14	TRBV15	ATSRDGGLGTDTQY
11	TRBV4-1	ASSQAKRDEQY
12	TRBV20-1	SARGFSSYNEQF
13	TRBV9	ASSTQGSSYNEQF
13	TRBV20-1	SARVGGLATYEQY
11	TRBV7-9	ASSLGGELEQF
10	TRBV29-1	SVDEENTEAF
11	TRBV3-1	ASSLRGVDGYT
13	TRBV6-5	ASSYGRSSTDTQY
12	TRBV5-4	ASSLAKTEFGYT
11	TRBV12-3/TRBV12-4	ASSTGEEDGYT
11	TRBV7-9	ASSARLAGELF
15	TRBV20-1	SARVESGGSNTGELF
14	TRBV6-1	ASTPRAGERTDTQY
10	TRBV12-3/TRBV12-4	ATKTGGGEQY
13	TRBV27	ASSYGQPSTDTQY
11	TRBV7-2	ASSEEVGETQY
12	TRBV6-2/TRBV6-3	ASSSWDSSYEQY
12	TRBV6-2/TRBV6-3	ASSYSQGAGELF
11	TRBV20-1	SAREIPNQPQH
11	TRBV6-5	ASSYSDPYEQY
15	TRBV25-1	ARIHRKPGQGTYGYT
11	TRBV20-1	SAHSGREYEQY
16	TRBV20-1	SARDHNVGATNTGELF
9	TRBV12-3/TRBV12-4	ASQTGYEQY
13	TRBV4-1	ASTPRDATNEKLF
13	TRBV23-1	ASSQSGLAGGELF
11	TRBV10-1	ASSESIGSPLH
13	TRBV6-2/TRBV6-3	ASKLYEGHRSEAF
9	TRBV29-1	SVDFGGEQY
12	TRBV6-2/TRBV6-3	ASSYGRDFYEQY
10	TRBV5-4	ASSFQGGELF
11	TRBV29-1	SVERVNTGELF
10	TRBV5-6	ASSLGRSEQY
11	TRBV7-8	ASSLNRNYGYT
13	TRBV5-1	ASSWREMADTEAF
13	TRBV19	ASSSGTASNQPQH
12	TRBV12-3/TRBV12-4	ASSLGEGTGELF
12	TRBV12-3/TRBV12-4	ASSPYGQSYGYT